This entry describes one TCR beta chain. Its antigen is unknown. Germline loops: CDR1 DFQATT, CDR2 SNEGSKA (reference sequence). The CDR3 runs 13 residues. V was pared by 3 bases and J by 3 bases, with 11 bases between. This entry comes from a study of persistence of HIV-infected CD4 T cells. Anti-CD3/anti-CD28 beads served as a nonspecific positive control stimulus. Sorting of responding CD4+ T cells relied on upregulated CD40 ligand together with CD69. This was the immunoSEQ version 4 assay in survey mode. The method was immunoSEQ multiplex PCR; TCRdb's version includes in-frame clones alone and lacks a portion of them. This table holds about 45,000 clones, about 89% found once.

The V gene is TRBV20-1, the J gene TRBJ1-2; D gene unclear. The sequencing here drew on CD4+ T cells sorted from PBMCs after roughly 17-hour stimulation, taken from a patient who received antiretroviral therapy. The sequence was obtained from an adult man with HIV who was CMV-seropositive. As DNA, the CDR3 is TGCAGTGCTAGTGAAAGTGGGGACTATGGCTACACCTTC. Translation gives CSASESGDYGYTF.